These 28 T cell receptor beta chains originate from one sample sequenced in a study of cytomegalovirus exposure and HLA in healthy donors. PCR primers comprised 60 Vbeta and 13 Jbeta primers. Method: immunoSEQ multiplex PCR; TCRdb's copy keeps in-frame clones and lacks some. Of roughly 160,000 clones in the sample, roughly 85% were seen once. The sequencing input was PBMCs. The receptors here all came from a male donor in good health and CMV-seropositive.

The chain uses TRBV7-7 and TRBJ2-6, with 9 nucleotides matching TRBD1. Germline lookup yields CDR1 SSHAT and CDR2 FNYEAQ (reference sequence). V trimming: 3 bases; J trimming: 15 bases; junction bases outside the gene matches: 9. The length of the CDR3 is 14 residues. The CDR3 nucleotides read TGTGCCAGCAGCTTCGTGGACAGGGGCGGAGGCCTGACTTTC. It specifies CASSFVDRGGGLTF.

The V call is TRBV5-4, the J call TRBJ2-7; 10 bases agree with TRBD2. The J segment lost 0 bases and the V segment lost 3 bases, leaving 9 bases of the junction unmatched. Germline V gene lookup returns CDR1 SGHNT and CDR2 YYREEE (reference sequence). The CDR3 contains 17 residues. CDR3 sequence reads: CASSSGLAALISYEQYF. The DNA of the CDR3 is TGTGCCAGCAGCTCCGGACTAGCGGCTTTAATCTCCTACGAGCAGTACTTC. Full variable domain (remainder filled in from reference TRBV5-4 and TRBJ2-7): ETGVTQSPTHLIKTRGQQVTLRCSSQSGHNTVSWYQQALGQGPQFIFQYYREEENGRGNFPPRFSGLQFPNYSSELNVNALELDDSALYLCASSSGLAALISYEQYFGPGTRLTVT.

The genes are TRBV7-9 and TRBJ2-7, with D hard to call. The CDR3 runs to 13 residues. The V end was cut by 3 bases, the J end by 6 bases, with 12 bases between. Germline V gene lookup returns CDR1 SEHNR and CDR2 FQNEAQ (reference sequence). CDR3 coding DNA: TGTGCCAGCAGCTTTGCCAGGTTGTCCGAGCAGTACTTC. The encoded protein is CASSFARLSEQYF. Combining the CDR3 with reference TRBV7-9 and TRBJ2-7 gives the whole variable domain DTGVSQNPRHKITKRGQNVTFRCDPISEHNRLYWYRQTLGQGPEFLTYFQNEAQLEKSRLLSDRFSAERPKGSFSTLEIQRTEQGDSAMYLCASSFARLSEQYFGPGTRLTVT.

The CDR3 loop reads CASSLLVSYEQYF. CDR3 DNA sequence: TGTGCCAGCAGCTTACTGGTCTCCTACGAGCAGTACTTC. V usage is TRBV7-8 and J usage is TRBJ2-5, with unresolved D. The J call may be mistaken, given a closer DNA end match to TRBJ2-7. CDR3 size: 13 residues. From germline, CDR1 is SGHVS and CDR2 FQNEAQ.

The rearrangement joins TRBV28 to TRBJ2-7; maybe TRBD2 (6 bases). There are 19 residues in the CDR3. Germline assignment: CDR1 MDHEN and CDR2 SYDVKM. V lost 6 bases, J lost 0 bases, and 27 bases lay in between. This CDR3 is CASSSRAGLKVKFSYEQYF. The CDR3 DNA is TGTGCCAGCAGCTCCCGGGCGGGACTCAAGGTAAAATTCTCCTACGAGCAGTACTTC.

The V gene is TRBV5-4, the J gene TRBJ2-3, with 13 bases fitting TRBD2. With 0 bases clipped from V and 6 bases from J, the junction kept 7 bases outside the gene matches. The CDR3 is 17 residues long. From germline, CDR1 is SGHNT and CDR2 YYREEE (reference sequence). CDR3: CASSLGTGTSGKDTQYF. The CDR3 DNA sequence: TGTGCCAGCAGCTTGGGAACCGGGACTAGCGGGAAGGATACGCAGTATTTT.

The V call is TRBV5-4, the J call TRBJ1-2; 7 bases fit TRBD1. CDR3 length equals 13 residues. Germline lookup yields CDR1 SGHNT and CDR2 YYREEE (reference sequence). The trim removed 2 bases at V and 4 bases at J, leaving 2 bases unmatched. The CDR3 is CASSFGQVYGYTF. Here the CDR3 DNA reads TGTGCCAGCAGCTTCGGACAGGTCTATGGCTACACCTTC.

The rearrangement uses TRBV5-1 and TRBJ1-1; TRBD1 matches 10 bases. V lost 5 bases and J lost 4; bases outside the gene matches: 8. There are 15 residues in the CDR3. CDR1 is SGHRS and CDR2 is YFSETQ in the germline V gene. The CDR3 loop is CASRDDRGPSTEAFF. The CDR3 DNA reads as TGCGCCAGCAGGGATGACAGGGGGCCTTCCACTGAAGCTTTCTTT. Full variable domain (outside the CDR3, taken from reference TRBV5-1 and TRBJ1-1): KAGVTQTPRYLIKTRGQQVTLSCSPISGHRSVSWYQQTPGQGLQFLFEYFSETQRNKGNFPGRFSGRQFSNSRSEMNVSTLELGDSALYLCASRDDRGPSTEAFFGQGTRLTVV.

Points on this clone: This sample also contains other DNA sequences that code for the same CDR3. This chain uses TRBV6-5 with TRBJ1-2; the match to TRBD1 covers 8 bases. CDR1 and CDR2 (germline): MNHEY, SVGAGI. V was pared by 5 bases and J by 8 bases, with 10 bases of the junction left unmatched. This CDR3 spans 14 amino acids. CDR3 sequence (DNA): TGTGCCAGCAGTCAGCGGACAGGGCTAAGCGGCTACACCTTC. This sequence encodes CASSQRTGLSGYTF.

The chain carries TRBV28 and TRBJ2-7; 8 nucleotides line up with TRBD2. CDR3 length: 18 amino acids. V shed 4 bases and J 0 bases; nucleotides not matched to a gene: 14. Germline CDR1 reads MDHEN; CDR2 reads SYDVKM. In DNA, the CDR3 is TGTGCCAGCAGTTCCCCCCGGTCTAGCGGGCCTAACTCCTACGAGCAGTACTTC. It translates to CASSSPRSSGPNSYEQYF.

This chain links TRBV14 with TRBJ1-1; D is perhaps TRBD1 (5 bases). Looked up from germline, CDR1 is SGHDN and CDR2 is FVKESK. The length of the CDR3 is 16 residues. Trimming pared 3 bases from V and 5 bases from J, leaving 19 bases between. CDR3 region: CASSHQLPGGETEAFF. The CDR3 bases are TGTGCCAGCAGCCACCAACTCCCGGGGGGGGAGACTGAAGCTTTCTTT.

The J gene is TRBJ1-2, the V gene TRBV7-2; 7 bases map to TRBD1. The germline V gene encodes CDR1 SGHTA and CDR2 FQGNSA. After removal of 5 bases from V and 6 bases from J, the junction contained 12 bases not matched to a gene. The CDR3 consists of 15 residues. CDR3 region: CASSLNGQAGNGYTF. In nucleotides, the CDR3 is TGTGCCAGCAGCCTAAACGGACAGGCTGGAAATGGCTACACCTTC.

The chain employs TRBV29-1 and TRBJ2-3; D is possibly TRBD2 (6 bases). Per the germline V gene, CDR1 is SQVTM and CDR2 is ANQGSEA. V lost 4 bases and J lost 2, with 19 bases in between. The CDR3 contains 16 residues. CDR3 bases: TGCAGCGTTGGCTCAATTAGCGGAGTTAACACAGATACGCAGTATTTT. It specifies CSVGSISGVNTDTQYF.

The J gene is TRBJ2-5, the V gene TRBV9; 9 nucleotides line up with TRBD1. This CDR3 is built from 16 residues. V trimming: 0 bases; J trimming: 5 bases; junction bases outside the gene matches: 8. Looked up from germline, CDR1 is SGDLS and CDR2 is YYNGEE. This CDR3 reads CASSVVPGQGFETQYF. The CDR3 DNA is TGTGCCAGCAGCGTAGTGCCGGGACAGGGTTTCGAGACCCAGTACTTC. The full variable domain, its missing parts supplied by reference TRBV9 and TRBJ2-5, is DSGVTQTPKHLITATGQRVTLRCSPRSGDLSVYWYQQSLDQGLQFLIQYYNGEERAKGNILERFSAQQFPDLHSELNLSSLELGDSALYFCASSVVPGQGFETQYFGPGTRLLVL.

The rearrangement uses TRBV13 and TRBJ1-2; D ambiguous. The CDR3 covers 13 residues. Trimming cost V 3 bases and J 6 bases, with 11 bases left between them. Germline assignment: CDR1 PRHDT and CDR2 FYEKMQ (reference sequence). This CDR3 reads CASSFRTVNGYTF. For the CDR3, the DNA is TGTGCCAGCAGCTTTCGGACTGTAAATGGCTACACCTTC.

The chain combines TRBV6-5 with TRBJ1-1, with D unresolved. The ends were cut back, 0 bases at V and 11 bases at J, with 16 bases in the middle. The V gene's germline CDR1 is MNHEY and CDR2 SVGAGI. This CDR3 has 14 residues. The CDR3: CASSYSQINGEAFF. CDR3 nucleotide sequence: TGTGCCAGCAGTTACTCGCAGATCAATGGGGAGGCTTTCTTT.

In this sample, this clone turned up a few times. V gene TRBV4-1 combines with J gene TRBJ2-2, with 9 bases identical to TRBD1. The CDR3 loop spans 17 amino acids. V was pared by 3 bases and J by 7 bases, with 12 bases of the junction left unmatched. Germline loops: CDR1 MGHRA, CDR2 YSYEKL. The CDR3 bases are TGCGCCAGCAGCCAGGAGGGGGGACAGGGTTACGGCGGGGAGCTGTTTTTT. It translates to CASSQEGGQGYGGELFF.

The chain employs TRBV4-1 and TRBJ1-4, with TRBD1 as a possible D gene (5 bases). The V gene lost 1 base and the J gene lost 6 bases, with 12 bases spanning the gap. Per the germline V gene, CDR1 is MGHRA and CDR2 is YSYEKL. The CDR3 consists of 15 residues. CDR3 in amino acids: CASSQGLGPDEKLFF. The DNA of the CDR3 is TGCGCCAGCAGCCAAGGATTGGGGCCCGATGAAAAACTGTTTTTT.

This chain uses TRBV5-1 with TRBJ1-2; D is undetermined. Germline assignment: CDR1 SGHRS and CDR2 YFSETQ. The CDR3 totals 11 residues. Trimming stripped 0 bases from V and 7 bases from J, with 4 bases between. The CDR3 here is CASSLDGGYTF. In nucleotides, the CDR3 is TGCGCCAGCAGCTTGGACGGTGGCTACACCTTC.

This clone was seen just once. The gene calls are TRBV28 and TRBJ2-7, with 10 bases lining up with TRBD1. CDR3 size: 16 residues. V shed 4 bases, J shed 3 bases, and the junction held 9 bases outside the gene matches. The germline gives CDR1 MDHEN, CDR2 SYDVKM. CDR3 region: CASSWGGQGLIYEQYF. The CDR3 DNA sequence: TGTGCCAGCAGTTGGGGGGGACAGGGGCTCATCTACGAGCAGTACTTC.

CDR3 nucleotides: TGTGCCTGGATCCCATTGGGGGCCTACGAGCAGTACTTC. Translation gives CAWIPLGAYEQYF. This rearrangement joins TRBV30 to TRBJ2-5; the D call may be TRBD1 or TRBD2 (5 bases each). The DNA end is more similar to TRBJ2-7, so the J call may be wrong. This CDR3 region has 13 residues. Germline V lookup: CDR1 GTSNPN, CDR2 SVGIG (reference sequence).

This clone was counted only a few times. The chain is built from TRBV10-2 and TRBJ1-1; D unresolved. Trimming left V 9 bases short and J 7 bases short, with 15 bases between. CDR1 and CDR2 from the germline V gene are WSHSY and SAAADI. This CDR3 has 12 amino acids. The CDR3: CASRPELFEAFF. The CDR3 DNA reads as TGCGCCAGTCGCCCGGAACTATTTGAAGCTTTCTTT.

The chain links TRBV27 to TRBJ2-7, with D maybe TRBD1 (6 bases). The germline V gene has CDR1 MNHEY and CDR2 SMNVEV (reference sequence). This CDR3 contains 13 residues. Trimming shortened V by 7 bases and J by 6 bases, and 16 bases separated the two germline ends. DNA of the CDR3: TGTGCCAGCATTAAACAGGGTGTTGGCGAGCAGTACTTC. This gives the protein CASIKQGVGEQYF.

The rearrangement joins TRBV5-1 to TRBJ2-1, with 7 nucleotides matching TRBD1. Germline CDR1 and CDR2: SGHRS and YFSETQ. CDR3 length: 16 amino acids. V lost 0 bases and J lost 1; bases outside the gene matches: 4. The CDR3 DNA reads as TGCGCCAGCAGCTTGGTGGGGACAGAATCCTACAATGAGCAGTTCTTC. The encoded protein is CASSLVGTESYNEQFF. The whole variable domain, remainder taken from reference TRBV5-1 and TRBJ2-1, is KAGVTQTPRYLIKTRGQQVTLSCSPISGHRSVSWYQQTPGQGLQFLFEYFSETQRNKGNFPGRFSGRQFSNSRSEMNVSTLELGDSALYLCASSLVGTESYNEQFFGPGTRLTVL.

The chain carries TRBV19 and TRBJ1-1, with 10 bases aligning to TRBD1. Germline V lookup: CDR1 LNHDA, CDR2 SQIVND (reference sequence). The CDR3 extends over 17 amino acids. Losses at the gene ends were 3 bases for V and 4 bases for J; bases not matched to a gene: 11. The CDR3 nucleotides read TGTGCCAGTAGTATTCCTGGGACAGGGGCCGGGAGCACTGAAGCTTTCTTT. This codes for CASSIPGTGAGSTEAFF.

The chain uses TRBV6-6 and TRBJ1-2, with unresolved D. This CDR3 is built from 10 residues. Germline V gene sequence: CDR1 MNHNY, CDR2 SVGAGI (reference sequence). Trimming cost V 8 bases and J 5 bases, with 6 bases left between them. The CDR3: CASLLYGYTF. The CDR3, as DNA: TGTGCCAGCCTCCTTTATGGCTACACCTTC.

V and J are TRBV30 and TRBJ1-2, with 10 bases lining up with TRBD1. CDR1 and CDR2 (germline): GTSNPN, SVGIG (reference sequence). The CDR3 length is 13 residues. Germline trimming cut 5 bases from V and 8 bases from J; bases unmatched to any gene: 8. CDR3 nucleotide sequence: TGTGCCTGGGTTCGACAGGGGGCTGGGGGCTACACCTTC. As protein: CAWVRQGAGGYTF.

The rearrangement uses TRBV11-2 and TRBJ2-5, with 9 bases lining up with TRBD1. The end of the DNA aligns better with TRBJ2-7, so the J call may be wrong. The germline V gene encodes CDR1 SGHAT and CDR2 FQNNGV. The CDR3 is made up of 15 amino acids. The CDR3 nucleotides are TGTGCCAGCAGCATTACAGGGGGCGCTAGGGACGAGCAGTACTTC. Its translation: CASSITGGARDEQYF.